The 3 T cell receptor beta chains presented below share a single source sample, sequenced in a study of cytomegalovirus exposure and HLA in healthy donors. In the PCR, 60 Vbeta and 13 Jbeta primers were used. Sequencing was performed with immunoSEQ multiplex PCR; in TCRdb, only in-frame clones are kept and a portion is missing. Seen in this sample are about 32,000 clones; the ten most common clones hold around 5%. The sample consisted of PBMCs. These receptor sequences come from a female donor in good health and CMV-seronegative.

The chain couples TRBV19 to TRBJ2-2; D is ambiguous. Trimming took 3 bases from V and 5 from J, leaving 7 bases between them. The CDR3 length is 13 residues. CDR1 is LNHDA, CDR2 SQIVND, per germline (reference sequence). CDR3 coding DNA: TGTGCCAGTAGTATCGGTCGTACCGGGGAGCTGTTTTTT. It yields the protein CASSIGRTGELFF.

The chain uses TRBV13 and TRBJ1-2; unclear D gene. The CDR3 runs 15 residues. Germline V gene lookup returns CDR1 PRHDT and CDR2 FYEKMQ (reference sequence). Trimming stripped 4 bases from V and 6 bases from J, with 18 bases between. The CDR3 DNA reads TGTGCCAGCAGCTATTTCAACGCCCGACATCATGGCTACACCTTC. Translated: CASSYFNARHHGYTF. Using reference TRBV13 and TRBJ1-2 for the parts outside the CDR3, the full variable domain is AAGVIQSPRHLIKEKRETATLKCYPIPRHDTVYWYQQGPGQDPQFLISFYEKMQSDKGSIPDRFSAQQFSDYHSELNMSSLELGDSALYFCASSYFNARHHGYTFGSGTRLTVV.

V gene TRBV7-2 combines with J gene TRBJ1-2; no reliable D call. Trimming pared 1 base from V and 4 bases from J, leaving 4 bases between. This CDR3 has 12 residues. CDR1 is SGHTA, CDR2 FQGNSA, per germline. The CDR3, as DNA: TGTGCCAGCAGCTTAGACGGCTATGGCTACACCTTC. This encodes CASSLDGYGYTF.